Each of the 7 T cell receptor beta chains below was sequenced from the same sample in a study of cytomegalovirus exposure and HLA in healthy donors. Produced via immunoSEQ multiplex PCR; TCRdb's table is partial and in-frame only. The sample shows roughly 170,000 clones, approximately 83% of them seen only once. Material: PBMCs. All receptors come from a young woman in good health and CMV-seropositive.

The CDR3 bases are TGTGCCAGCAGTCCCGACCCCCCAGACAGTTATGGCTACACCTTC. It is translated as CASSPDPPDSYGYTF. The V gene is TRBV2, the J gene TRBJ1-2; D is possibly TRBD1 (5 bases). Trimming removed 5 bases from V and 5 bases from J, with 18 bases in between. The germline V gene encodes CDR1 SNHLY and CDR2 FYNNEI. The CDR3 is made up of 15 amino acids. Full variable domain (remainder filled in from reference TRBV2 and TRBJ1-2): EPEVTQTPSHQVTQMGQEVILRCVPISNHLYFYWYRQILGQKVEFLVSFYNNEISEKSEIFDDQFSVERPDGSNFTLKIRSTKLEDSAMYFCASSPDPPDSYGYTFGSGTRLTVV.

The gene calls are TRBV5-6 and TRBJ1-5, with D unclear. The CDR3 extends over 18 amino acids. Trimming cost V 2 bases and J 2 bases, with 20 bases left between them. Germline CDR1 SGHDT, CDR2 YYEEEE. The CDR3 DNA sequence: TGTGCCAGCAGCTTCCCAGGACCCACCCCGGAGGGCAATCAGCCCCAGCATTTT. Translating it yields CASSFPGPTPEGNQPQHF.

This clone was picked up one time. This rearrangement joins TRBV7-6 to TRBJ2-7; possibly TRBD2 for D (6 bases). The ends were cut back, 4 bases at V and 3 bases at J, with 13 bases in the middle. Germline V gene data show CDR1 as SGHVS and CDR2 as FNYEAQ. There are 14 residues in the CDR3. The CDR3 sequence is CASSWRRENYEQYF. CDR3 coding DNA: TGTGCCAGCAGCTGGCGACGGGAGAACTACGAGCAGTACTTC.

This chain uses TRBV5-1 with TRBJ2-7; 9 nucleotides line up with TRBD1. The V segment lost 0 bases and the J segment 10 bases; nucleotides outside the gene matches: 11. Germline-derived CDR1 and CDR2 are SGHRS and YFSETQ. This CDR3 region has 15 residues. The chain's CDR3 is CASSLDGTGRTFQYF. The CDR3 nucleotides are TGCGCCAGCAGCTTGGACGGGACAGGGCGTACCTTCCAGTACTTC. The full variable domain, completed using reference TRBV5-1 and TRBJ2-7, is KAGVTQTPRYLIKTRGQQVTLSCSPISGHRSVSWYQQTPGQGLQFLFEYFSETQRNKGNFPGRFSGRQFSNSRSEMNVSTLELGDSALYLCASSLDGTGRTFQYFGPGTRLTVT.

This clone turned up a few times. The chain combines TRBV6-1 with TRBJ2-2, with 9 bases fitting TRBD2. V lost 7 bases and J lost 8; bases outside the gene matches: 11. The CDR3 is made up of 15 amino acids. CDR1 and CDR2 (germline): MNHNS, SASEGT. For the CDR3, the DNA is TGTGCCAGCAACTCTGAAGCGGGGGGAAGAGGGGAGCTGTTTTTT. Encoded protein: CASNSEAGGRGELFF.

The V and J genes are TRBV29-1 and TRBJ2-2, with D possibly being TRBD1 (5 bases). The CDR3 consists of 14 residues. Germline CDR1 and CDR2: SQVTM and ANQGSEA. V was trimmed by 7 bases and J by 5 bases, leaving 17 bases between them. For the CDR3, the DNA is TGCAGCGCCCAACAGGTTGGAAGGACCGGGGAGCTGTTTTTT. It codes for CSAQQVGRTGELFF.

CDR3: CASSKQGEKGYGYTF. DNA of the CDR3: TGTGCCAGCAGTAAACAGGGGGAGAAGGGGTATGGCTACACCTTC. The chain joins TRBV6-5 to TRBJ1-2; 8 bases align to TRBD1. This CDR3 is 15 amino acids long. Per germline, CDR1 MNHEY and CDR2 SVGAGI. The ends lost 5 bases at V and 5 bases at J; junction bases unmatched: 10.